These 15 T cell receptor beta chains were all obtained from the same sample, sequenced in a study of T cell repertoires and Cas9 in healthy adults. Libraries were prepared by immunoSEQ multiplex PCR; TCRdb keeps only in-frame clonotypes and omits some of them. The repertoire has 22,000 or so clones, roughly 90% of them found once; the top ten carry over 0.7%. The sample comprised CD4+ effector T cells (CD127+, CD25-, CD137-, CD154-) from PBMCs; culture status not recorded. Receptors originate from a human donor in good health.

On this clone: One junction end does not reproduce the germline sequence, and a read error may be involved. The genes are TRBV7-2 and TRBJ1-2, with D maybe TRBD1 (5 bases). Per the germline V gene, CDR1 is SGHTA and CDR2 is FQGNSA. The CDR3 has 16 amino acids. The CDR3 DNA is TGTGCCAGCAGCTCGAGCTCCATCCCCTGGGACTATGGCTACATCTTC. It specifies CASSSSSIPWDYGYIF.

Concerning this clone: Mismatch with germline at one junction end may stem from a read error. The same CDR3 is also encoded by other DNA sequences in this sample. The chain has TRBV19 and TRBJ1-5, with 8 bases fitting TRBD1. The CDR3 length is 14 residues. CDR1 and CDR2 (germline): LNHDA, SQIVND (reference sequence). DNA for the CDR3: TGTGCCAGTAGTGTAGACAGGGGACATCAGCCCCAGCATTTT. Protein sequence: CASSVDRGHQPQHF.

This rearrangement joins TRBV4-3 to TRBJ2-7; D possibly corresponds to TRBD1 (6 bases). Deletions cut 4 bases from V and 6 bases from J, with 13 bases between. This CDR3 region has 13 residues. Germline V lookup: CDR1 LGHNA, CDR2 YSLEER. Here the CDR3 reads CASSRIRGGEQYV. DNA for the CDR3: TGCGCCAGCAGCCGAATAAGAGGGGGCGAGCAGTACGTC.

The genes are TRBV7-3 and TRBJ1-1, with 7 nucleotides matching TRBD1. With 6 bases clipped from V and 12 bases from J, the junction kept 10 bases outside the gene matches. The germline gives CDR1 SGHTA, CDR2 FQGTGA. The CDR3 spans 12 residues. This CDR3 is CASSQGQPLPFF. In DNA, the CDR3 is TGTGCCAGCAGTCAGGGACAGCCTTTACCTTTCTTT.

This chain joins TRBV18 and TRBJ2-7; D may be TRBD2 (6 bases). The germline CDR1 and CDR2 sequences are KGHSH and LQKENI. Trimming took 6 bases from V and 3 from J, leaving 9 bases between them. This CDR3 is 12 amino acids long. CDR3 in amino acids: CASSRTNYEQYV. In DNA form, the CDR3 reads TGTGCCAGCTCGCGGACTAACTACGAGCAGTACGTC.

The chain links TRBV7-4 to TRBJ1-5; D uncertain. Germline V gives CDR1 SGHVT, CDR2 SQSDAQ. The V gene lost 8 bases and the J gene lost 0 bases, with 14 bases spanning the gap. This CDR3 has 15 amino acids. The CDR3 reads CASLIGQVSNQPQHF. The CDR3 nucleotides are TGTGCCAGCCTTATTGGTCAGGTTAGCAATCAGCCCCAGCATTTT. Full variable domain (rest looked up from reference TRBV7-4 and TRBJ1-5): GAGVSQSPRYKVAKRGRDVALRCDSISGHVTLYWYRQTLGQGSEVLTYSQSDAQRDKSGRPSGRFSAERPERSVSTLKIQRTEQGDSAVYLCASLIGQVSNQPQHFGDGTRLSIL.

This clone was recorded only once. The genes are TRBV28 and TRBJ1-1; 9 bases fit TRBD1. Trimming cost V 3 bases and J 11 bases; bases outside gene matches: 10. The CDR3 loop spans 14 amino acids. Germline-derived CDR1 and CDR2 are MDHEN and SYDVKM. The CDR3 is CASSFRSGQGPAFF. The CDR3 bases are TGTGCCAGCAGTTTCAGATCTGGACAGGGGCCGGCTTTCTTT.

V and J are TRBV11-2 and TRBJ1-2; 8 positions match TRBD1. This CDR3 region has 18 residues. Germline V lookup: CDR1 SGHAT, CDR2 FQNNGV. V was clipped by 5 bases and J by 0 bases; unmatched bases: 14. The CDR3 bases are TGTGCCAGCAGCGGCCTTCAGGGGGCGCGGACTACTAACTATGGCTACACCTTC. It translates to CASSGLQGARTTNYGYTF.

The chain combines TRBV5-1 with TRBJ2-7; D unclear. The CDR3 has 14 amino acids. The germline V and J ends were trimmed by 0 bases and 2 bases, with 9 bases remaining between them. Germline CDR1 is SGHRS and CDR2 is YFSETQ. The CDR3 loop reads CASSLAVAPYEQYF. The CDR3 bases are TGCGCCAGCAGCTTGGCCGTGGCGCCCTACGAGCAGTACTTC.

With regard to this clone: The same CDR3 is also encoded by other DNA sequences in this sample. The chain is built from TRBV28 and TRBJ2-6; tentative D call: TRBD1 (6 bases). The CDR3 contains 20 residues. V was shortened by 3 bases and J by 2 bases, with 23 bases between the two germline ends. Germline V gene sequence: CDR1 MDHEN, CDR2 SYDVKM. The CDR3 DNA follows: TGTGCCAGCAGTTTTCAACCTCCTCCGGGACACGGTCCTGGGGCCAACGTCCTGACTTTC. As protein: CASSFQPPPGHGPGANVLTF. Based on the CDR3 plus reference TRBV28 and TRBJ2-6, the full variable domain is DVKVTQSSRYLVKRTGEKVFLECVQDMDHENMFWYRQDPGLGLRLIYFSYDVKMKEKGDIPEGYSVSREKKERFSLILESASTNQTSMYLCASSFQPPPGHGPGANVLTFGAGSRLTVL.

This chain links TRBV5-5 with TRBJ2-2; 8 bases fit TRBD1. The V segment lost 5 bases and the J segment 10 bases; nucleotides outside the gene matches: 7. The germline V gene encodes CDR1 SGHKS and CDR2 YYEKEE (reference sequence). This CDR3 region has 13 residues. The CDR3 loop is CASRQTGGSELFF. The CDR3 DNA reads as TGTGCCAGCAGACAAACAGGGGGTTCGGAGCTGTTTTTT.

The chain joins TRBV5-6 to TRBJ1-5; D is uncertain. Germline V lookup: CDR1 SGHDT, CDR2 YYEEEE. Trimming took off 0 bases at V and 3 bases at J, with 7 bases between the two ends. CDR3 length: 14 residues. The CDR3, as DNA: TGTGCCAGCAGCTTGGGCCAGTTCAATCAGCCCCAGCATTTT. Protein: CASSLGQFNQPQHF.

Concerning this clone: At one of its ends the junction is not consistent with the germline gene, which may arise from a read error. This CDR3 is CASSLDRVGTSYGHTF. CDR3 DNA sequence: TGTGCCAGCAGCTTAGACAGGGTTGGGACGAGCTATGGCCACACCTTC. The chain recombines TRBV7-2 with TRBJ1-2; D is possibly TRBD1 (6 bases). The germline V gene has CDR1 SGHTA and CDR2 FQGNSA. The CDR3 sequence is 16 residues long. Full variable domain (outside the CDR3, taken from reference TRBV7-2 and TRBJ1-2): GAGVSQSPSNKVTEKGKDVELRCDPISGHTALYWYRQSLGQGLEFLIYFQGNSAPDKSGLPSDRFSAERTGGSVSTLTIQRTQQEDSAVYLCASSLDRVGTSYGHTFGSGTRLTVV.

Worth noting for this clone: Sequence at one end of the junction differs from germline and may be a read error. The genes are TRBV5-4 and TRBJ1-2; the match to TRBD1 covers 11 bases. The CDR3 spans 15 residues. Looked up from germline, CDR1 is SGHNT and CDR2 is YYREEE (reference sequence). DNA of the CDR3: TGTGTCAGCAGCGTACCGGGACAGGGGGACTATGGCTACACCTTC. Protein: CVSSVPGQGDYGYTF.

V is TRBV11-3 and J is TRBJ2-7; D remains unclear. Germline lookup yields CDR1 SGHNT and CDR2 YENEEA. This CDR3 contains 12 residues. V was clipped by 4 bases and J by 2 bases, with 6 bases between them. The CDR3 region is CASSSPTYEQYF. The CDR3 nucleotides are TGTGCCAGCAGCTCGCCGACCTACGAGCAGTACTTC. Based on the CDR3 plus reference TRBV11-3 and TRBJ2-7, the full variable domain is EAGVVQSPRYKIIEKKQPVAFWCNPISGHNTLYWYLQNLGQGPELLIRYENEEAVDDSQLPKDRFSAERLKGVDSTLKIQPAELGDSAVYLCASSSPTYEQYFGPGTRLTVT.